This T cell receptor (beta chain) was obtained from a study of T cells after yellow fever vaccination (dated by TCRdb to the late 2010s). With regard to the full study: Libraries from fractions with low cell numbers were prepared with the SMART-Seq v4 Ultra Low Input RNA kit. Bulk TCR alpha and beta repertoires were sequenced longitudinally to track T-cell clones before and after primary and booster YFV17D yellow fever vaccination. The cohort comprised two healthy male donors, one aged 18 to 30 and one aged 30 to 40 years. Blood samples were taken at several timepoints before and after primary and secondary immunization, and bulk PBMC replicates and cell subsets were isolated. Broader findings and caveats from the paper: The secondary T-cell response was weaker than the primary response but faster, peaking on day 5 instead of day 15. A small fraction of clonotypes appeared in both the CD4 and CD8 compartments, likely as a result of convergent recombination. After the booster, most of the clones that had expanded following primary vaccination were detected again (around 97% of CD4 and 88% of CD8), which suggests that memory was broadly maintained. Only two donors were included in the study, so the extent to which the findings can be generalized is limited. Because abundant contaminating clonotypes from the bulk population could be contained in FACS-sorted repertoires, computational filtering was required.

About this clonotype: Its antigen target is currently unknown. Base quality data are lacking; no much larger clone is found one base away.

TCR cDNA was synthesized by 5'RACE template switching, which introduced a universal primer site and unique molecular identifiers. cDNA synthesis was primed from both the TCR alpha and TCR beta constant segments. Library amplification involved two PCR steps, and the second step added sample barcodes and sequencing adapters. Sequencing of libraries was done on Illumina HiSeq 2500 (2x100 bp) or NovaSeq (2x150 bp). The authors' analysis ran thus. MIGEC was used to demultiplex reads and collapse the reads into UMI consensus sequences, and MiXCR was used for V(D)J alignment. Vaccine-responding clonotypes were defined with edgeR using replicate PBMC samples, requiring FDR below 0.01 and a log2 fold change above 5 up to day 15. Each bulk clonotype was labeled CD4 or CD8 based on which sequenced repertoire, CD4 or CD8, contained the clonotype at higher abundance. TCRdb trimmed the raw reads at Q25, called clones with MiXCR and kept productive beta chains. CDR3 protein duplicates are merged, each entry listing the most common genes and DNA. The V and J calls and clone size are TCRdb's, not the authors'. The sample has some 600,000 distinct CDR3 sequences on record, about a sixth of them singletons. Roughly a sixth of the sample rests with the top ten.

CDR3 length: 14 amino acids, cysteine to phenylalanine. The only DNA kept is the CDR3, 42 bases in frame from the first base. Unmatched junction bases come to 1, with V trimmed by 2 bases and J by 4 bases. Via the germline V gene, CDR1 is LGHNT and CDR2 FRNRAP. What this sample's treatment or condition label stands for: live attenuated yellow fever vaccine strain. At each blood-draw timepoint, two biological replicates of bulk PBMCs were collected. A standard Ficoll-Paque protocol was used to isolate PBMCs from peripheral blood. TriZol was used to extract RNA from bulk PBMCs, CD4 and CD8 fractions, and dextramer-positive and dextramer-negative fractions.

The origin of this receptor is a man younger than 35 who received the YFV17D yellow fever vaccine. The chain couples TRBV12-5 to TRBJ2-3, with 9 bases aligning to TRBD2. The material sequenced was PBMCs, taken 5 days after the first yellow fever vaccination. The CDR3 corresponds to CASGLSGGPDTQYF. In nucleotides, the sequence is TGTGCTAGTGGTTTGAGCGGGGGGCCAGATACGCAGTATTTT.